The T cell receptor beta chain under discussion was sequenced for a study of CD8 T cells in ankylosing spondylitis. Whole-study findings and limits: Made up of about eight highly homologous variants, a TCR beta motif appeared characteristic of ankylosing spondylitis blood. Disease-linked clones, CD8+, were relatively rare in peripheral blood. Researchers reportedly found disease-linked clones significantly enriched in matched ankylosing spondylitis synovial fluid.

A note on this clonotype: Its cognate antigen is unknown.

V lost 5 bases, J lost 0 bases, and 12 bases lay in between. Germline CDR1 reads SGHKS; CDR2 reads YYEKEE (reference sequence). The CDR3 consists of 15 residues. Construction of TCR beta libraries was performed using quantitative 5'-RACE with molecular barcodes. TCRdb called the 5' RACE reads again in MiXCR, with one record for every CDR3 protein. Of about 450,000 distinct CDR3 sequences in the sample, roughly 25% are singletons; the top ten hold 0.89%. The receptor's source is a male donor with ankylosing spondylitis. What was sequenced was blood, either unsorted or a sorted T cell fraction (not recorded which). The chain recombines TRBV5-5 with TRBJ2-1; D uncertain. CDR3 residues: CASRWAPLSYNEQFF. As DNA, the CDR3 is TGTGCCAGCAGATGGGCTCCCCTCTCCTACAATGAGCAGTTCTTC.